Reported below is one TCR beta chain. These data originate in a study of blood T cell repertoires in COVID-19. Study summary: Acute and convalescent COVID-19 samples came from the United States, Italy and Spain.

TCRdb's table, derived via immunoSEQ multiplex PCR, lists solely in-frame clones and lacks some. Among about 200,000 clones listed, 88% were seen once. This TCR came from a young man with active or convalescent COVID-19. Sequenced: peripheral blood.

For the CDR3, the DNA is TGTGCCAGCAGCCCTTACAGGGGACTCCAAGAGACCCAGTACTTC. It translates to CASSPYRGLQETQYF. The chain has TRBV3-1 (or the pseudogene TRBV3-2) and TRBJ2-5; D is perhaps TRBD1 (7 bases). Germline CDR1 is LGHDT and CDR2 is YNNKEL (reference sequence). The length of the CDR3 is 15 residues. V lost 4 bases and J 1 base, leaving 13 bases between the germline ends.